This TCR beta chain was obtained from a study of cytomegalovirus exposure and HLA in healthy donors. Study observations and caveats: HLA alleles were associated with around 17,000 TCR beta sequences in a later analysis at 0.05 false discovery rate.

The CDR3 sequence is 13 residues long. Germline assignment: CDR1 MNHEY and CDR2 SVGAGI. V lost 5 bases and J lost 4, with 11 bases in between. The study ran its PCR with 60 Vbeta and 13 Jbeta primers. Generated by immunoSEQ multiplex PCR, the TCRdb table keeps only in-frame clones and is missing some. In the table there are tens of thousands of clones, 72% of which are singletons. This clone was detected only a few times. No antigen is known for it. This TCR came from a middle-aged woman in good health and CMV-seropositive. The sample comprised PBMCs. The genes are TRBV6-5 and TRBJ1-1; D is perhaps TRBD1 (6 bases). CDR3 region: CASSTGLSTEAFF. The CDR3 DNA reads TGTGCCAGCAGTACAGGGTTAAGCACTGAAGCTTTCTTT.